This T cell receptor beta chain comes out of a study of CD8+CD57+ T cells in acquired aplastic anemia. Findings and limits, study-wide: Between patients and controls, approximately 29 CD8+ CDR3 sequences were found in common.

This clonotype was seen ten or more times. Its antigen is as yet unknown. TCR beta VDJ combinations and CDR3 sequences were profiled from genomic DNA. TCRdb itself ran the reads through MiXCR, one entry per CDR3 protein. Here the sample spans approximately 300,000 distinct CDR3 sequences, under 65% being singletons. By flow cytometry, patients selected for sequencing had shown an expansion of CD8+CD57+ cells. The CDR3 consists of 12 residues. The V end lost 3 bases, the J end lost 6 bases, and 5 bases lay between the germline ends. Per germline, CDR1 LNHDA and CDR2 SQIVND (reference sequence). This TCR was recovered from a human donor with aplastic anemia. J is TRBJ2-2 and V is TRBV19; D possibly uses TRBD1 or TRBD2 (5 bases each). Source material: sorted CD4+, CD8+, or CD8+CD57+ T cells (not recorded which) from PBMCs. The CDR3 DNA reads as TGTGCCAGTAGTATGGGGGCCGGGGAGCTGTTTTTT. It specifies CASSMGAGELFF.